This record covers a single TCR beta chain. These data belong to a study of T cell changes during pregnancy in multiple sclerosis. This table comes from immunoSEQ multiplex PCR, and its TCRdb copy is limited to in-frame clones, with some not included. The table has about 40,000 clones, about 87% seen once; the top ten hold approximately 0.6%. The source is a female donor with multiple sclerosis, enrolled in a pregnancy study. The sample here was CD4+ T cells from peripheral blood mononuclear cells, taken before pregnancy.

The CDR3 region is CSVGTGIEAFF. CDR3 nucleotides: TGCAGCGTCGGGACAGGGATTGAAGCTTTCTTT. V gene TRBV29-1 combines with J gene TRBJ1-1, with TRBD1 matching 9 bases. The CDR3 loop spans 11 amino acids. Germline loops: CDR1 SQVTM, CDR2 ANQGSEA. Losses at the gene ends were 6 bases for V and 7 bases for J; bases not matched to a gene: 3.